The 15 T cell receptor beta chains below all came from one sample that was sequenced in a study of cytotoxic CD8 clonotypes in ibrutinib-treated CLL. Produced via immunoSEQ multiplex PCR; TCRdb's table is partial and in-frame only. The table includes roughly 15,000 clones, about two thirds detected once. The source material was PBMCs, sampled before ibrutinib treatment. Receptor source: a human donor with chronic lymphocytic leukemia.

This clone is classed as medium-sized (0.01 to 0.1%). V and J are TRBV7-9 and TRBJ1-4; 9 nucleotides align to TRBD1. V gave up 3 bases and J gave up 7 bases; unmatched junction bases: 12. This CDR3 contains 17 residues. The germline CDR1 and CDR2 sequences are SEHNR and FQNEAQ (reference sequence). CDR3 residues: CASSFSGTGLYVEKLFF. Written as DNA, the CDR3 is TGTGCCAGCAGCTTTTCCGGGACAGGGCTGTATGTTGAAAAACTGTTTTTT.

In its sample, this clone ranks as medium-sized. The chain links TRBV27 to TRBJ1-2; no clear D gene. CDR3 length: 14 residues. Between the trimmed V and J ends, which lost 5 bases and 3 bases, there was a span of 13 bases. Germline CDR1 and CDR2: MNHEY and SMNVEV (reference sequence). DNA of the CDR3: TGTGCCAGCAGTCCCCGTAGGCTGGACTATGGCTACACCTTC. It encodes CASSPRRLDYGYTF.

The rearrangement uses TRBV5-4 and TRBJ2-7; D call uncertain. The V end was cut by 3 bases, the J end by 5 bases, with 12 bases between. The CDR3 is made up of 13 amino acids. CDR1 is SGHNT and CDR2 is YYREEE in the germline V gene (reference sequence). CDR3 DNA: TGTGCCAGCAGCTCCTACAGCTTGCACGAGCAGTACTTC. Residues: CASSSYSLHEQYF.

The genes are TRBV9 and TRBJ1-1; 8 bases match TRBD1. V shed 0 bases, J shed 0 bases, and the junction held 4 bases outside the gene matches. CDR1 SGDLS and CDR2 YYNGEE come from the germline V gene. This CDR3 region has 16 residues. The CDR3 DNA follows: TGTGCCAGCAGCGTAGGTGCAGGGGGCTTGAACACTGAAGCTTTCTTT. It yields the protein CASSVGAGGLNTEAFF.

A few counts support this clone. This rearrangement joins TRBV5-4 to TRBJ1-1, with a tentative D call TRBD1 (6 bases). The germline V gene encodes CDR1 SGHNT and CDR2 YYREEE (reference sequence). Trimming shortened V by 2 bases and J by 5 bases, and 13 bases separated the two germline ends. CDR3 length: 14 residues. The CDR3 loop is CASSFVGAKTEAFF. DNA of the CDR3: TGTGCCAGCAGCTTTGTGGGGGCGAAGACTGAAGCTTTCTTT. Drawing the rest from reference TRBV5-4 and TRBJ1-1, the complete variable domain is ETGVTQSPTHLIKTRGQQVTLRCSSQSGHNTVSWYQQALGQGPQFIFQYYREEENGRGNFPPRFSGLQFPNYSSELNVNALELDDSALYLCASSFVGAKTEAFFGQGTRLTVV.

V and J are TRBV10-3 and TRBJ2-3, with 8 bases that match TRBD1. Germline V lookup: CDR1 ENHRY, CDR2 SYGVKD. This CDR3 has 14 amino acids. Trimming at V came to 6 bases and at J to 2 bases, leaving 4 bases not matched to a gene. As DNA, the CDR3 is TGTGCCATCAGCCACAGGGGGGCCACAGATACGCAGTATTTT. This translates into CAISHRGATDTQYF.

This clone is judged medium-sized. The chain combines TRBV7-9 with TRBJ1-2; no firm D call. Between the trimmed V and J ends, which lost 1 base and 8 bases, there was a span of 11 bases. Germline assignment: CDR1 SEHNR and CDR2 FQNEAQ (reference sequence). This CDR3 is 13 amino acids long. The CDR3 reads CASSLVALLGYTF. Here the CDR3 DNA reads TGTGCCAGCAGCTTAGTGGCCCTTCTGGGCTACACCTTC. Variable domain in full (rest from reference TRBV7-9 and TRBJ1-2): DTGVSQNPRHKITKRGQNVTFRCDPISEHNRLYWYRQTLGQGPEFLTYFQNEAQLEKSRLLSDRFSAERPKGSFSTLEIQRTEQGDSAMYLCASSLVALLGYTFGSGTRLTVV.

This clone was seen a handful of times. The rearrangement joins TRBV4-1 to TRBJ2-7; D is perhaps TRBD1 or TRBD2 (5 bases each). The CDR3 spans 15 residues. CDR1 is MGHRA and CDR2 is YSYEKL in the germline V gene. V was pared by 4 bases and J by 3 bases, with 16 bases between. The chain's CDR3 is CASSPSGRPVYEQYF. In nucleotides, the CDR3 is TGCGCCAGCAGCCCGTCGGGACGTCCGGTCTACGAGCAGTACTTC.

J is TRBJ2-3 and V is TRBV29-1; D is possibly TRBD1 (5 bases). This CDR3 spans 14 amino acids. The V and J ends lost 3 bases and 2 bases respectively, with 12 bases between them. Germline values: CDR1 SQVTM, CDR2 ANQGSEA. CDR3 sequence reads: CSVDYSGPTDTQYF. Written as DNA, the CDR3 is TGCAGCGTTGACTACTCAGGGCCCACAGATACGCAGTATTTT.

Only a few counts were recorded for this clone. CDR3 sequence reads: CASSPDYNSPLHF. The CDR3 DNA is TGTGCCAGCTCACCGGACTATAATTCACCCCTCCACTTT. The V call is TRBV18, the J call TRBJ1-6; D not resolved. CDR3 length: 13 residues. Germline V lookup: CDR1 KGHSH, CDR2 LQKENI. V was pared by 3 bases and J by 3 bases, with 3 bases between.

The J gene is TRBJ2-3, the V gene TRBV7-6; D could derive from TRBD1 or TRBD2 (7 bases each). CDR1 is SGHVS, CDR2 FNYEAQ, per germline. V was pared by 3 bases and J by 4 bases, with 17 bases between. CDR3 size: 16 residues. The CDR3 sequence is CASSLSGGGTADTQYF. Written as DNA, the CDR3 is TGTGCCAGCAGCTTGTCAGGGGGGGGGACCGCAGATACGCAGTATTTT. Full variable domain (remainder filled in from reference TRBV7-6 and TRBJ2-3): GAGVSQSPRYKVTKRGQDVALRCDPISGHVSLYWYRQALGQGPEFLTYFNYEAQQDKSGLPNDRFSAERPEGSISTLTIQRTEQRDSAMYRCASSLSGGGTADTQYFGPGTRLTVL.

The DNA of the CDR3 is TGTGCCAGCTCACCAGCTCGAAACAATGAAAAACTGTTTTTT. As protein: CASSPARNNEKLFF. The V call is TRBV18, the J call TRBJ1-4; no definite D call. The CDR3 totals 14 residues. Germline V CDR1 and CDR2: KGHSH, LQKENI. V dropped 2 bases and J dropped 5 bases, with 9 bases sitting between them.

This clone was observed a handful of times. V and J are TRBV10-1 and TRBJ2-7; 7 nucleotides align to TRBD1. V was clipped by 6 bases and J by 2 bases; unmatched bases: 4. Germline-derived CDR1 and CDR2 are WNHNN and SYGVQD (reference sequence). CDR3 length: 13 amino acids. In nucleotides, the CDR3 is TGCGCCAGCAGCCGGGACAGACCCTACGAGCAGTACTTC. It is translated as CASSRDRPYEQYF.

This clone was recorded once. The gene calls are TRBV30 and TRBJ1-6; D is ambiguous. Trimming shortened V by 5 bases and J by 5 bases, and 13 bases separated the two germline ends. From germline, CDR1 is GTSNPN and CDR2 SVGIG (reference sequence). The CDR3 has 14 amino acids. Here the CDR3 reads CAWGSGLNNSPLHF. The CDR3 DNA sequence: TGTGCCTGGGGCAGCGGGTTGAATAATTCACCCCTCCACTTT. Full variable domain (rest looked up from reference TRBV30 and TRBJ1-6): SQTIHQWPATLVQPVGSPLSLECTVEGTSNPNLYWYRQAAGRGLQLLFYSVGIGQISSEVPQNLSASRPQDRQFILSSKKLLLSDSGFYLCAWGSGLNNSPLHFGNGTRLTVT.

J is TRBJ2-5 and V is TRBV4-1; D is ambiguous. The V and J ends lost 0 bases and 2 bases respectively, with 10 bases between them. From germline, CDR1 is MGHRA and CDR2 YSYEKL. The CDR3 extends over 15 amino acids. As DNA, the CDR3 is TGCGCCAGCAGCCAAGAGGGGAACGGACAAGAGACCCAGTACTTC. Translated: CASSQEGNGQETQYF.